The next 23 T cell receptor beta chains were all read from a single sample in a study of Graves' ophthalmopathy and Graves' hyperthyroidism. TCR beta CDR3 amplification used RNA transcripts. First-round RT-PCR with HTBI primers preceded a second-round multiplex PCR. Each CDR3 protein is one row after TCRdb ran MiXCR on the multiplex PCR reads. The sample has fewer than 600,000 distinct CDR3 sequences; 13% to 15% are singletons. Sequencing used blood. The source is a woman aged 25 to 39 with Graves' ophthalmopathy.

This clonotype was recorded many times. The chain employs TRBV20-1 and TRBJ1-2; D is uncertain. V shed 2 bases and J shed 2 bases, with 9 bases lying between them. Per the germline V gene, CDR1 is DFQATT and CDR2 is SNEGSKA (reference sequence). This CDR3 region has 13 residues. The chain's CDR3 is CSARRQPNYGYTF. The DNA for the CDR3 is TGCAGTGCTAGACGGCAGCCCAACTATGGCTACACCTTC.

This clonotype was recorded at least ten times. The chain is built from TRBV10-3 and TRBJ1-6; perhaps TRBD1 as D (5 bases). Germline lookup yields CDR1 ENHRY and CDR2 SYGVKD. V gave up 6 bases and J gave up 7 bases, with 7 bases separating them. The CDR3 is made up of 12 amino acids. The CDR3: CAISPGNSPLHF. CDR3 in DNA: TGTGCCATCAGCCCAGGGAATTCACCCCTCCACTTT.

The table lists this clonotype with many counts. The chain recombines TRBV20-1 with TRBJ2-2, with TRBD1 identical over 8 bases. The CDR3 sequence is 17 residues long. J gave up 3 bases and V 2 bases, and 11 bases lay outside the gene matches. Looked up from germline, CDR1 is DFQATT and CDR2 is SNEGSKA (reference sequence). Written as DNA, the CDR3 is TGCAGTGCTAGATTGATAACCGGGACAGGCGACACCGGGGAGCTGTTTTTT. Amino acid sequence: CSARLITGTGDTGELFF.

This clonotype appeared many times. V usage is TRBV6-1 and J usage is TRBJ1-1; no clear D. This CDR3 has 14 amino acids. The V end was cut by 5 bases, the J end by 6 bases, with 16 bases between. Germline V lookup: CDR1 MNHNS, CDR2 SASEGT. The CDR3 DNA reads as TGTGCCAGCAGTCCCAGAGCCCTTGCCTCTGAAGCTTTCTTT. It translates to CASSPRALASEAFF.

The sample holds many counts of this clonotype. At one boundary the junction diverges from the germline segment, which might be a read error. The chain employs TRBV7-2 and TRBJ2-7; the D call may be TRBD1 or TRBD2 (7 bases each). The CDR3 sequence is 15 residues long. Per the germline V gene, CDR1 is SGHTA and CDR2 is FQGNSA. CDR3 sequence reads: CAGSSRQGGSYEQYF. The CDR3 bases are TGTGCCGGCAGCTCGCGACAGGGAGGGTCCTACGAGCAGTACTTC.

This clonotype was seen at least ten times. The chain couples TRBV28 to TRBJ1-5; 7 positions agree with TRBD1. Per germline, CDR1 MDHEN and CDR2 SYDVKM. The V segment lost 7 bases and the J segment 8 bases; nucleotides outside the gene matches: 14. CDR3 size: 15 residues. DNA of the CDR3: TGTGCCAGCACGAAACGGACAGGATTAATCAAGCCCCAGCATTTT. Its protein is CASTKRTGLIKPQHF.

The rearrangement joins TRBV20-1 to TRBJ2-2, with D uncertain. The CDR3 totals 12 residues. The germline V gene encodes CDR1 DFQATT and CDR2 SNEGSKA (reference sequence). Between the trimmed V and J ends, which lost 5 bases and 8 bases, there was a span of 12 bases. The DNA for the CDR3 is TGCAGTGCTCCCCGGGTAGATGGGGAGCTGTTTTTT. Translated, it gives CSAPRVDGELFF.

This clonotype was seen once. The rearrangement links TRBV12-3 or TRBV12-4 to TRBJ1-5; 12 bases match TRBD1. The CDR3 has 16 residues. J was trimmed by 4 bases and V by 5 bases; bases with no gene match: 6. This CDR3 reads CASSGPGQGANQPQHF. The CDR3 DNA reads TGTGCCAGCAGTGGGCCGGGACAGGGGGCAAATCAGCCCCAGCATTTT.

The chain combines TRBV19 with TRBJ1-5; 7 bases map to TRBD1. The germline V gene has CDR1 LNHDA and CDR2 SQIVND (reference sequence). The CDR3 sequence is 15 residues long. V was clipped by 1 base and J by 6 bases; unmatched bases: 6. The CDR3 is CASSIGTGVGQPQHF. The CDR3 DNA reads TGTGCCAGTAGTATAGGCACAGGGGTAGGTCAGCCCCAGCATTTT.

This clonotype was observed many times. V usage is TRBV6-1 and J usage is TRBJ2-5, with TRBD2 matching over 10 bases. V was clipped by 7 bases and J by 4 bases; unmatched bases: 9. The CDR3 is made up of 15 amino acids. From germline, CDR1 is MNHNS and CDR2 SASEGT. The CDR3 coding sequence is TGTGCCAGCACAATCCTAGCGGGGGCAGGAGAGACCCAGTACTTC. Its protein product is CASTILAGAGETQYF.

This clonotype was recorded many times. The chain is built from TRBV12-3 or TRBV12-4 and TRBJ1-2; unclear D gene. Trimming removed 7 bases at V and 0 bases at J, with 9 bases between. This CDR3 spans 13 amino acids. This CDR3 is CASTGRANYGYTF. DNA of the CDR3: TGTGCCAGCACCGGACGTGCTAACTATGGCTACACCTTC.

This clonotype has only a few counts. J is TRBJ1-2 and V is TRBV28; 11 bases match TRBD1. With V trimmed by 5 bases and J by 0 bases, 14 bases remained unmatched. Germline loops: CDR1 MDHEN, CDR2 SYDVKM. The CDR3 totals 19 residues. The CDR3 sequence: CASSRERWDRGSANYGYTF. The DNA of the CDR3 is TGTGCCAGCAGTAGGGAAAGGTGGGACAGGGGGTCGGCTAACTATGGCTACACCTTC.

This clonotype occurred many times. The rearrangement links TRBV29-1 to TRBJ1-1, with TRBD1 as a possible D gene (6 bases). Trimming stripped 7 bases from V and 1 base from J, with 19 bases between. CDR3 length equals 15 residues. The V gene's germline CDR1 is SQVTM and CDR2 ANQGSEA. CDR3 coding DNA: TGCAGCGCGGTGGGGGGGGGCAGAGGGAACACTGAAGCTTTCTTT. Translating it yields CSAVGGGRGNTEAFF. Variable domain in full (rest from reference TRBV29-1 and TRBJ1-1): SAVISQKPSRDICQRGTSLTIQCQVDSQVTMMFWYRQQPGQSLTLIATANQGSEATYESGFVIDKFPISRPNLTFSTLTVSNMSPEDSSIYLCSAVGGGRGNTEAFFGQGTRLTVV.

The sample holds many counts of this clonotype. The CDR3 sequence: CASSLDQNGYTF. The CDR3 DNA sequence: TGCGCCAGCAGCTTGGATCAGAATGGCTACACCTTC. V and J are TRBV5-1 and TRBJ1-2; D call uncertain. Trimming cost V 0 bases and J 6 bases, with 6 bases left between them. There are 12 residues in the CDR3. Germline assignment: CDR1 SGHRS and CDR2 YFSETQ.

The sample holds many counts of this clonotype. This chain connects TRBV28 to TRBJ1-2; 8 bases line up with TRBD1. This CDR3 region has 14 residues. Germline V gene lookup returns CDR1 MDHEN and CDR2 SYDVKM. The junction had 11 bases not matched to a gene; V was cut back by 6 bases and J by 8 bases. The CDR3 DNA is TGTGCCAGCAGCCAGTCCCAGGGGGCGTACGGCTACACCTTC. This translates into CASSQSQGAYGYTF.

The sample holds many counts of this clonotype. The rearrangement joins TRBV9 to TRBJ2-7; a weak D match, TRBD2 (6 bases). From germline, CDR1 is SGDLS and CDR2 YYNGEE. The germline V and J ends were trimmed by 0 bases and 7 bases, with 14 bases remaining between them. The CDR3 has 14 residues. CDR3 residues: CASSVGGSAGEQYF. The CDR3 DNA reads TGTGCCAGCAGCGTAGGAGGTAGCGCGGGAGAGCAGTACTTC. Complete variable domain (other parts from reference TRBV9 and TRBJ2-7): DSGVTQTPKHLITATGQRVTLRCSPRSGDLSVYWYQQSLDQGLQFLIQYYNGEERAKGNILERFSAQQFPDLHSELNLSSLELGDSALYFCASSVGGSAGEQYFGPGTRLTVT.

The chain joins TRBV27 to TRBJ2-5; no clear D. The CDR3 contains 14 residues. Trimming pared 3 bases from V and 0 bases from J, leaving 8 bases between. Looked up from germline, CDR1 is MNHEY and CDR2 is SMNVEV (reference sequence). DNA for the CDR3: TGTGCCAGCAGTTTGGACCATTACCAAGAGACCCAGTACTTC. Its protein is CASSLDHYQETQYF.

This clonotype was recorded at least ten times. The CDR3 is CASSPGGGNQPQHF. The DNA of the CDR3 is TGTGCCAGCAGCCCCGGAGGGGGGAATCAGCCCCAGCATTTT. The genes are TRBV18 and TRBJ1-5; tentative D call: TRBD1 (6 bases). Germline V gives CDR1 KGHSH, CDR2 LQKENI. The V gene lost 8 bases and the J gene lost 4 bases, with 15 bases spanning the gap. The CDR3 is made up of 14 amino acids.

This clonotype was found many times. Here the CDR3 reads CASSRLAGEAYEQYF. The CDR3 DNA is TGTGCCAGCAGTCGACTAGCGGGAGAGGCCTACGAGCAGTACTTC. This chain connects TRBV6-1 to TRBJ2-7; 12 bases are shared with TRBD2. V was pared by 5 bases and J by 2 bases, with 4 bases of the junction left unmatched. Germline CDR1 and CDR2: MNHNS and SASEGT. The CDR3 consists of 15 residues.

Regarding this clonotype: This could be a read error, since a much larger clone is one nucleotide away. The V call is TRBV6-5, the J call TRBJ1-5, with D unclear. This CDR3 spans 17 amino acids. V was clipped by 2 bases and J by 3 bases, with 17 bases between them. Germline V gene lookup returns CDR1 MNHEY and CDR2 SVGAGI. The CDR3 is CASSYGRKKGINQPQHF. CDR3 sequence (DNA): TGTGCCAGCAGTTACGGACGGAAAAAGGGTATCAATCAGCCCCAGCATTTT.

The V gene is TRBV6-2 or TRBV6-3, the J gene TRBJ2-3, with D possibly TRBD2 on 7 matching bases. This CDR3 contains 15 residues. CDR1 is MNHEY, CDR2 SVGEGT, per germline. V gave up 6 bases and J gave up 2 bases, with 15 bases separating them. As DNA, the CDR3 is TGTGCCAGCAGCCCGGGGGGCGCCGACACAGATACGCAGTATTTT. It codes for CASSPGGADTDTQYF.

This clonotype has ten or more counts. V gene TRBV11-2 combines with J gene TRBJ1-2; D remains unclear. V was cut by 2 bases and J by 4 bases, with 23 bases left in between. This CDR3 spans 18 amino acids. Germline V gene data show CDR1 as SGHAT and CDR2 as FQNNGV. Here the CDR3 reads CASSLSPPGGDVSYGYTF. The DNA for the CDR3 is TGTGCCAGCAGCTTAAGTCCCCCAGGTGGGGATGTGTCCTATGGCTACACCTTC.

This clonotype was picked up a small number of times. The chain recombines TRBV7-8 with TRBJ2-5, with 9 bases lining up with TRBD1. The trim removed 7 bases at V and 2 bases at J, leaving 8 bases unmatched. Germline CDR1 and CDR2: SGHVS and FQNEAQ. The CDR3 loop spans 15 amino acids. The CDR3 sequence is CASNDRGYRQETQYF. CDR3 nucleotide sequence: TGTGCCAGCAACGACAGGGGGTACCGACAAGAGACCCAGTACTTC.